This TCR beta chain is from a study of blood T cell repertoires in COVID-19. Study-wide context: Samples of COVID-19 (acute and convalescent) were obtained from the United States, Italy and Spain. Sources were T cells, B-cell-depleted T cells, or PBMCs; the material itself was cDNA or gDNA.

Enrolled during active infection, Seattle patients were then followed longitudinally. In the study's own analysis: Estimation of nucleated cell counts was performed using reference gene primer amplification. Sequencing was performed with immunoSEQ multiplex PCR; in TCRdb, only in-frame clones are kept and a portion is missing. V and J calls and clone size are copied from that table; D and trimming were computed from the DNA. The repertoire includes 200,000 to 250,000 clones, more than 85% of them detected once, and 9.5% to 13% sits in the top ten. The receptor comes from a woman between 45 and 65 years old with COVID-19, enrolled during active disease. The sample taken for sequencing was peripheral blood.

The CDR3 bases are TGTGCCATCAGTGAGTCCGGGGGGGTCATAGAGACCCAGTACTTC. This encodes CAISESGGVIETQYF. The chain couples TRBV10-3 to TRBJ2-5, with 8 bases aligning to TRBD2. The CDR3 loop spans 15 amino acids. The J segment lost 4 bases and the V segment lost 0 bases, leaving 4 bases of the junction unmatched. CDR1 and CDR2 from the germline V gene are ENHRY and SYGVKD.